A selection of T cell receptor beta chains follows, all from one sample in a study of blood T cell repertoires in COVID-19. Sequencing used immunoSEQ multiplex PCR; TCRdb keeps in-frame clones, though not all of them. This sample yields approximately 300,000 clones, of which roughly 90% are seen a single time; approximately 1.8% belongs to the top ten. Sequencing used peripheral blood. Receptors originate from a woman aged 25 to 45 with COVID-19, enrolled during active disease. The CDR3 runs from the conserved cysteine through the conserved F or W. Each record gives: CDR3 length, J gene, clone size, D gene, V gene, CDR3 DNA, CDR3 protein. A D gene is named only where the DNA matches it firmly. Clone size is not always given. Where it is, it says once, few, many or a class for expanded clones.

len: 15
j_gene: TRBJ1-3
abundance: NA
d_gene: NA
v_gene: TRBV6-6
CDR3nt: TGTGCCAGCAGTTACGGGCCGTCCTCTGGAAACACCATATATTTT
CDR3aa: CASSYGPSSGNTIYF

len: 13
j_gene: TRBJ1-5
abundance: NA
d_gene: NA
v_gene: TRBV19
CDR3nt: TGTGCCAGTGGGGGGGTGAGCAATCAGCCCCAGCATTTT
CDR3aa: CASGGVSNQPQHF

len: 15
j_gene: TRBJ2-2
abundance: NA
d_gene: TRBD1
v_gene: TRBV5-1
CDR3nt: TGCGCCAGCAGCTCCGCGGACAGGGTTTACGGGGAGCTGTTTTTT
CDR3aa: CASSSADRVYGELFF

len: 18
j_gene: TRBJ2-2
abundance: NA
d_gene: TRBD1
v_gene: TRBV3-1/TRBV3-2
CDR3nt: TGTGCCAGCAGCCAAGATCGTAGGACAGGGGGTTTCACCGGGGAGCTGTTTTTT
CDR3aa: CASSQDRRTGGFTGELFF

len: 16
j_gene: TRBJ2-1
abundance: NA
d_gene: TRBD1
v_gene: TRBV6-2/TRBV6-3
CDR3nt: TGTGCCAGCAGTTACTCGTCGACAGGGAAGCGGAATGAGCAGTTCTTC
CDR3aa: CASSYSSTGKRNEQFF

len: 14
j_gene: TRBJ1-1
abundance: NA
d_gene: NA
v_gene: TRBV5-1
CDR3nt: TGCGCCAGCAGCTTTACAGGAGTGAACACTGAAGCTTTCTTT
CDR3aa: CASSFTGVNTEAFF

len: 14
j_gene: TRBJ1-2
abundance: NA
d_gene: NA
v_gene: TRBV2
CDR3nt: TGTGCCAGCAGTGCCTTCGGGGGGGCGGATGGCTACACCTTC
CDR3aa: CASSAFGGADGYTF

len: 17
j_gene: TRBJ1-2
abundance: NA
d_gene: TRBD1
v_gene: TRBV7-2
CDR3nt: TGTGCCAGCAGCTCTACCCTAAAAAAGGGGGCGGACTATGGCTACACCTTC
CDR3aa: CASSSTLKKGADYGYTF

len: 16
j_gene: TRBJ2-1
abundance: NA
d_gene: TRBD1
v_gene: TRBV4-2
CDR3nt: TGTGCCAGCAGCCAAATAATAGGGGGCGCGGACAATGAGCAGTTCTTC
CDR3aa: CASSQIIGGADNEQFF

len: 17
j_gene: TRBJ2-5
abundance: NA
d_gene: TRBD2
v_gene: TRBV28
CDR3nt: TGTGCCAGCAGCCACCAAGTCCTAGCGGGGATTCAAGAGACCCAGTACTTC
CDR3aa: CASSHQVLAGIQETQYF

len: 13
j_gene: TRBJ2-2
abundance: NA
d_gene: TRBD2
v_gene: TRBV7-8
CDR3nt: TGTGCCAGCAGCCTATCGGGGGGCGGGGAGCTGTTTTTT
CDR3aa: CASSLSGGGELFF

len: 13
j_gene: TRBJ1-2
abundance: NA
d_gene: NA
v_gene: TRBV5-1
CDR3nt: TGCGCCAGCAGCTTGGGTCAGAACTATGGCTACACCTTC
CDR3aa: CASSLGQNYGYTF

len: 15
j_gene: TRBJ1-1
abundance: NA
d_gene: NA
v_gene: TRBV18
CDR3nt: TGTGCCAGCCACAGGGCAGGGTCCGAGAACACTGAAGCTTTCTTT
CDR3aa: CASHRAGSENTEAFF

len: 16
j_gene: TRBJ1-2
abundance: NA
d_gene: NA
v_gene: TRBV5-1
CDR3nt: TGCGCCAGCAGCGAAGGGCCCCAGGGGACGGGCTATGGCTACACCTTC
CDR3aa: CASSEGPQGTGYGYTF

len: 15
j_gene: TRBJ2-3
abundance: once
d_gene: NA
v_gene: TRBV5-1
CDR3nt: TGCGCCAGCAGCTTGGTGGCAGGTAGCACAGATACGCAGTATTTT
CDR3aa: CASSLVAGSTDTQYF

len: 18
j_gene: TRBJ1-3
abundance: NA
d_gene: NA
v_gene: TRBV10-3
CDR3nt: TGTGCCACCAGGACTATCAATCGGGGGGGAGGATCTGGAAACACCATATATTTT
CDR3aa: CATRTINRGGGSGNTIYF

len: 16
j_gene: TRBJ1-4
abundance: NA
d_gene: NA
v_gene: TRBV25-1
CDR3nt: TGTGCCAGCAGTGATTCAGGGTGGTGGACTAATGAAAAACTGTTTTTT
CDR3aa: CASSDSGWWTNEKLFF

len: 15
j_gene: TRBJ1-3
abundance: once
d_gene: NA
v_gene: TRBV5-4
CDR3nt: TGTGCCAGCAGCCCTAGTCCGAGCTCTGGAAACACCATATATTTT
CDR3aa: CASSPSPSSGNTIYF

len: 13
j_gene: TRBJ1-2
abundance: many
d_gene: NA
v_gene: TRBV9
CDR3nt: TGTGCCAGCAGCGGTGGGGGGGTACGAGGCTACACCTTC
CDR3aa: CASSGGGVRGYTF

len: 13
j_gene: TRBJ2-3
abundance: NA
d_gene: NA
v_gene: TRBV7-3
CDR3nt: TGTGCCAGCAGCACTGGGACTTCAGATACGCAGTATTTT
CDR3aa: CASSTGTSDTQYF

len: 14
j_gene: TRBJ2-3
abundance: NA
d_gene: NA
v_gene: TRBV3-1/TRBV3-2
CDR3nt: TGTGCCAGCAGCCAAGAGGGAGTTCGGGGGAGGCAGTATTTT
CDR3aa: CASSQEGVRGRQYF

len: 12
j_gene: TRBJ1-2
abundance: once
d_gene: NA
v_gene: TRBV29-1
CDR3nt: TGCAGCGTTGATAGGGGCGACTATGGCTACACCTTC
CDR3aa: CSVDRGDYGYTF

len: 20
j_gene: TRBJ1-5
abundance: NA
d_gene: TRBD1
v_gene: TRBV6-2/TRBV6-3
CDR3nt: TGTGCCAGCAGTTACTCACCACCCGGGACAGGGGCATCCTTCAATCAGCCCCAGCATTTT
CDR3aa: CASSYSPPGTGASFNQPQHF

len: 14
j_gene: TRBJ1-4
abundance: NA
d_gene: TRBD1
v_gene: TRBV19
CDR3nt: TGTGCCAGTACCCACCGGACAGGTCATGAAAAACTGTTTTTT
CDR3aa: CASTHRTGHEKLFF

len: 15
j_gene: TRBJ2-2
abundance: NA
d_gene: NA
v_gene: TRBV19
CDR3nt: TGTGCCAGTAGTATAGCCTCGACAGGTCGAGGGGAGCTGTTTTTT
CDR3aa: CASSIASTGRGELFF

len: 19
j_gene: TRBJ2-3
abundance: NA
d_gene: TRBD1
v_gene: TRBV24-1
CDR3nt: TGTGCCACCGGTGCGGGACAGGGACGGAAAGACAGTGGCACAGATACGCAGTATTTT
CDR3aa: CATGAGQGRKDSGTDTQYF

len: 18
j_gene: TRBJ1-6
abundance: once
d_gene: NA
v_gene: TRBV4-2
CDR3nt: TGTGCCAGCAGCCAAGATGCGGGGGCTGGACAGCATAATTCACCCCTCCACTTT
CDR3aa: CASSQDAGAGQHNSPLHF

len: 15
j_gene: TRBJ2-5
abundance: NA
d_gene: TRBD2
v_gene: TRBV4-2
CDR3nt: TGTGCCAGCAGCCTCCTAGCGGGGCCCCAAGAGACCCAGTACTTC
CDR3aa: CASSLLAGPQETQYF

len: 13
j_gene: TRBJ2-7
abundance: NA
d_gene: NA
v_gene: TRBV10-3
CDR3nt: TGTGCCATCAGTCCCAGGGGTTCCTACGAGCAGTACTTC
CDR3aa: CAISPRGSYEQYF

len: 16
j_gene: TRBJ2-5
abundance: NA
d_gene: TRBD2
v_gene: TRBV19
CDR3nt: TGTGCCAGTAGTATAGAATTGGGACTAGCGGGGGAGACCCAGTACTTC
CDR3aa: CASSIELGLAGETQYF

len: 16
j_gene: TRBJ1-5
abundance: NA
d_gene: TRBD1
v_gene: TRBV5-6
CDR3nt: TGTGCCAGCAGCTTGGCCGGGACAGGGGATTATCAGCCCCAGCATTTT
CDR3aa: CASSLAGTGDYQPQHF

len: 14
j_gene: TRBJ1-2
abundance: NA
d_gene: TRBD1
v_gene: TRBV4-3
CDR3nt: TGCGCCAGCAGCCAAGATGGACAGGGCTATGGCTACACCTTC
CDR3aa: CASSQDGQGYGYTF

len: 15
j_gene: TRBJ1-5
abundance: NA
d_gene: NA
v_gene: TRBV4-1
CDR3nt: TGCGCCAGCAGCCAAGATCCGGCGGGCAATCAGCCCCAGCATTTT
CDR3aa: CASSQDPAGNQPQHF

len: 13
j_gene: TRBJ1-1
abundance: NA
d_gene: NA
v_gene: TRBV7-8
CDR3nt: TGTGCCAGCAGCTTAGGGACAAACGCTGAAGCTTTCTTT
CDR3aa: CASSLGTNAEAFF

len: 13
j_gene: TRBJ1-1
abundance: NA
d_gene: NA
v_gene: TRBV27
CDR3nt: TGTGCCAGCAGCTTAGGGCTGAACACTGAAGCTTTCTTT
CDR3aa: CASSLGLNTEAFF

len: 14
j_gene: TRBJ1-2
abundance: NA
d_gene: TRBD1
v_gene: TRBV6-5
CDR3nt: TGTGCCAGCAAACAGGGGGCATCAGGCTATGGCTACACCTTC
CDR3aa: CASKQGASGYGYTF

len: 15
j_gene: TRBJ2-3
abundance: NA
d_gene: NA
v_gene: TRBV5-1
CDR3nt: TGCGCCAGCAGCTTGGAATCAGGGGACACAGATACGCAGTATTTT
CDR3aa: CASSLESGDTDTQYF

len: 13
j_gene: TRBJ1-2
abundance: NA
d_gene: TRBD1
v_gene: TRBV4-1
CDR3nt: TGCGCCAGCAGCCAAGAAAGGGGGCAGGGCTACACCTTC
CDR3aa: CASSQERGQGYTF

len: 14
j_gene: TRBJ1-2
abundance: NA
d_gene: NA
v_gene: TRBV7-8
CDR3nt: TGTGCCAGCAGCTCACTGGGGGGGAACTATGGCTACACCTTC
CDR3aa: CASSSLGGNYGYTF

len: 16
j_gene: TRBJ2-3
abundance: NA
d_gene: TRBD2
v_gene: TRBV6-4
CDR3nt: TGTGCCAGCAGTACCGGACTAGCGGGGGGCACAGATACGCAGTATTTT
CDR3aa: CASSTGLAGGTDTQYF

len: 17
j_gene: TRBJ2-5
abundance: once
d_gene: TRBD2
v_gene: TRBV7-9
CDR3nt: TGTGCCAGTAGCTCAGGTACTAGCGGGTTTCACCAAGAGACCCAGTACTTC
CDR3aa: CASSSGTSGFHQETQYF

len: 14
j_gene: TRBJ2-1
abundance: NA
d_gene: TRBD2
v_gene: TRBV28
CDR3nt: TGTGCCAGCGCGCCGGGGGGCTCCTACAATGAGCAGTTCTTC
CDR3aa: CASAPGGSYNEQFF

len: 15
j_gene: TRBJ2-1
abundance: NA
d_gene: NA
v_gene: TRBV19
CDR3nt: TGTGCCAGTAGTATTGGCGGGGTGTCCTACAATGAGCAGTTCTTC
CDR3aa: CASSIGGVSYNEQFF

len: 15
j_gene: TRBJ1-5
abundance: NA
d_gene: NA
v_gene: TRBV5-1
CDR3nt: TGCGCCAGCAGCTTGGGGCCAGGAGGGAATCAGCCCCAGCATTTT
CDR3aa: CASSLGPGGNQPQHF

len: 13
j_gene: TRBJ2-1
abundance: NA
d_gene: NA
v_gene: TRBV10-3
CDR3nt: TGTGCCACTGCGGGTGGTGCGGGGAATGAGCAGTTCTTC
CDR3aa: CATAGGAGNEQFF

len: 16
j_gene: TRBJ1-2
abundance: NA
d_gene: TRBD1
v_gene: TRBV28
CDR3nt: TGTGCCAGCAGCCCCGGGACAGGGGGGAATATGAAGCTCGCCCCTTTC
CDR3aa: CASSPGTGGNMKLAPF

len: 13
j_gene: TRBJ1-5
abundance: NA
d_gene: NA
v_gene: TRBV7-9
CDR3nt: TGTGCCAGCAGCACACACAGGGATCAGCCCCAGCATTTT
CDR3aa: CASSTHRDQPQHF

len: 17
j_gene: TRBJ1-2
abundance: few
d_gene: TRBD1
v_gene: TRBV11-3
CDR3nt: TGTGCCAGCAGCTTAGCCTACAGGGGGACGACTAACTATGGCTACACCTTC
CDR3aa: CASSLAYRGTTNYGYTF

len: 18
j_gene: TRBJ2-1
abundance: NA
d_gene: NA
v_gene: TRBV4-2
CDR3nt: TGTGCCAGCAGCCAAGATTTGGGTCCGCAGGGACTGAACAATGAGCAGTTCTTC
CDR3aa: CASSQDLGPQGLNNEQFF

len: 12
j_gene: TRBJ1-1
abundance: few
d_gene: NA
v_gene: TRBV5-5
CDR3nt: TGTGCCAGCAGCGCGACAGGAATTGGGGCTTTCTTT
CDR3aa: CASSATGIGAFF

len: 15
j_gene: TRBJ2-1
abundance: NA
d_gene: TRBD1
v_gene: TRBV27
CDR3nt: TGTGCCAGCAGTTCGGGACAGGGGCGTCTGGATGAGCAGTTCTTC
CDR3aa: CASSSGQGRLDEQFF

len: 15
j_gene: TRBJ1-6
abundance: few
d_gene: TRBD1
v_gene: TRBV18
CDR3nt: TGTGCCAGCTCACCCGGACAGGCGCAGAATTCACCCCTCCACTTT
CDR3aa: CASSPGQAQNSPLHF

len: 16
j_gene: TRBJ2-3
abundance: NA
d_gene: TRBD1
v_gene: TRBV6-2/TRBV6-3
CDR3nt: TGTGCCAGCAGCTCGAACAGGGGTTCGGGCACAGATACGCAGTATTTT
CDR3aa: CASSSNRGSGTDTQYF

len: 15
j_gene: TRBJ1-1
abundance: NA
d_gene: TRBD1
v_gene: TRBV6-6
CDR3nt: TGTGCCAGCAGTGATTCGTCAGGGGGCTTCACTGAAGCTTTCTTT
CDR3aa: CASSDSSGGFTEAFF